This is a list of T cell receptor beta chains from one sample in a study of tumor-infiltrating lymphocytes in oesophageal squamous cell carcinoma. TCRdb analysed the PCR reads with MiXCR anew, one entry per CDR3 protein. The sample has about 12,000 distinct CDR3 sequences; about 50% are singletons. Material: esophageal tumor tissue. Receptors originate from a male donor with esophageal squamous cell carcinoma. The CDR3 runs from the conserved cysteine through the conserved F or W.

V gene	CDR3 protein
TRBV10-2	CASSELKDSSYNEQFF
TRBV7-6	CASSLSAGRDRDSGANVLTF
TRBV6-1	CASRGGGGRADTQYF
TRBV7-6	CASSLALTADTQYF
TRBV11-2	CASSPLSLQFF
TRBV5-5	CASSLAGNGEAFF
TRBV6-4	CASSLRGADGETQYF
TRBV7-2	CASSVGTTQGNEQYF
TRBV11-3	CASSQGDNEQFF
TRBV6-1	CASRGTYNEQYF
TRBV7-2	CASSLVPGSDSPLHF
TRBV10-3	CATVFPGTDSYEQYF
TRBV7-6	CASSRGQGVYEQFF
TRBV6-6	CASSYSGLAGVLETQYF
TRBV6-8	CASSYSATSGSYEQYF
TRBV6-8	CASSYSIAGAPYNEQYF
TRBV6-1	CASISSGRGNEQYF
TRBV11-2	CASSLDRVYGYTF
TRBV7-3	CASSLGQGLAKNIQYF
TRBV6-1	CASSESGAGANVLTF
TRBV7-2	CASRTTGSSYNEQFF
TRBV7-8	CASSLARGGGETQYF
TRBV7-2	CASSLRPQGSSYNEQFF
TRBV4-1	CASSQVLRGAVNEQYF
TRBV7-8	CASSFYRGRYEQYF
TRBV7-2	CASSLRAVTYEQYF
TRBV7-9	CASSLFRGFTDTQYF
TRBV5-5	CASRVATYNEQFF
TRBV7-3	CASRQNTGELFF
TRBV7-8	CASSLAKQSPTDTQYF
TRBV7-2	CASSPNRGYEQFF
TRBV7-4	CASSLVGRGLETQFF
TRBV11-2	CASSLARNTGELFF
TRBV7-2	CASSSWTDTQYF
TRBV20-1	CSARDPAGGEADTQYF
TRBV7-2	CASSLDREDTQYF
TRBV6-1	CASSEPGQGTYEQYF
TRBV6-1	CASSPGTSGRGPPDTQYF
TRBV28	CASSFRENEQFF
TRBV6-1	CASSSRTSGSYEQYF
TRBV7-9	CASSLGSGARGEQYF
TRBV11-3	CASSLARTGYETQYF
TRBV7-6	CASSLAGTDETQYF
TRBV2	CASSDSNQPQHF
TRBV7-2	CASSLHYEQYF
TRBV14	CASSQLGGASYEQYF
TRBV6-5	CASSVNPGQGEATQYF
TRBV7-2	CASSLDRGGGYTF